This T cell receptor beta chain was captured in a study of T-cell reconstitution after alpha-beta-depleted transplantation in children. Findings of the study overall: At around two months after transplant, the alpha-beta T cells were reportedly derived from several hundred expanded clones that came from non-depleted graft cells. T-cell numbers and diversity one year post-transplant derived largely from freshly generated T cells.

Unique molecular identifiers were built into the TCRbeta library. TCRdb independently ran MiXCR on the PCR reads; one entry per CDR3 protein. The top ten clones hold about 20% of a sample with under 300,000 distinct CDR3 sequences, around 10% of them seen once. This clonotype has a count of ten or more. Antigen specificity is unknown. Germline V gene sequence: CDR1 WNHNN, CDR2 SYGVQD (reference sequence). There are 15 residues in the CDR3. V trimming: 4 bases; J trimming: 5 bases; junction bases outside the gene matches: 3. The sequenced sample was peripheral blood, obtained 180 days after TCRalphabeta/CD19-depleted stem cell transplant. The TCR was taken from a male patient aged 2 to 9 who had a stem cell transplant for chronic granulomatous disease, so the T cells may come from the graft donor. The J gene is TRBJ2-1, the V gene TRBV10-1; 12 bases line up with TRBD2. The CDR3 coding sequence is TGCGCCAGCAGTGCGCGGACTAGCGGGAACAATGAGCAGTTCTTC. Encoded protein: CASSARTSGNNEQFF.